These 19 T cell receptor beta chains came from one sample sequenced in a study of shared clonotypes between healthy human individuals. The method was immunoSEQ multiplex PCR; TCRdb's version includes in-frame clones alone and lacks a portion of them. Of more than 2 million clones detected, 90% to 96% appear once; the ten largest clones hold around 0.13%. Sequenced sample: naive CD4+ T cells sorted from blood. Subset: CD45RA+ positively selected. The receptors come from a man aged 18 to 30 in good health.

The chain's CDR3 is CASSLSMGGYEQYF. The DNA for the CDR3 is TGCGCCAGCAGCTTGAGTATGGGAGGCTACGAGCAGTACTTC. V is TRBV5-1 and J is TRBJ2-7, with D maybe TRBD2 (6 bases). Germline V gives CDR1 SGHRS, CDR2 YFSETQ. The germline V and J ends were trimmed by 1 base and 3 bases, with 11 bases remaining between them. The CDR3 runs 14 residues.

V usage is TRBV6-6 and J usage is TRBJ1-6; 8 bases match TRBD1. Germline values: CDR1 MNHNY, CDR2 SVGAGI (reference sequence). The CDR3 spans 14 residues. V dropped 5 bases and J dropped 5; count of bases not matched to a gene: 2. The CDR3 reads CASSRTGNNSPLHF. Written as DNA, the CDR3 is TGTGCCAGCAGTAGGACAGGGAATAATTCACCCCTCCACTTT.

The V call is TRBV5-1, the J call TRBJ1-2; no clear D. The germline V and J ends were trimmed by 1 base and 8 bases, with 15 bases remaining between them. Germline CDR1 is SGHRS and CDR2 is YFSETQ. This CDR3 region has 14 residues. CDR3 amino acids: CASSLRLSSGGYTF. CDR3 bases: TGCGCCAGCAGCTTGCGGCTAAGCTCCGGCGGCTACACCTTC.

The CDR3 DNA reads as TGTGCCAGCAGCGTAGCCGACCTCTCCTACGAGCAGTACTTC. Its translation: CASSVADLSYEQYF. The chain has TRBV9 and TRBJ2-7; D gene ambiguous. Germline V gene sequence: CDR1 SGDLS, CDR2 YYNGEE. This CDR3 region has 14 residues. The V and J ends lost 0 bases and 0 bases respectively, with 7 bases between them.

This chain uses TRBV18 with TRBJ2-7, with TRBD1 matching 9 bases. The CDR3 is 14 amino acids. Germline-derived CDR1 and CDR2 are KGHSH and LQKENI. Trimming at V came to 6 bases and at J to 6 bases, leaving 9 bases not matched to a gene. CDR3 bases: TGTGCCAGCTCCCCGCAGGGACAGGGAGGCGAGCAGTACTTC. Protein product: CASSPQGQGGEQYF.

In its sample, this clone was seen once. The chain has TRBV5-6 and TRBJ2-7; 7 nucleotides match TRBD1. CDR1 and CDR2 (germline): SGHDT, YYEEEE. Trimming at V came to 2 bases and at J to 2 bases, leaving 4 bases not matched to a gene. The CDR3 consists of 14 residues. The CDR3 sequence: CASSFTGAPYEQYF. CDR3 DNA sequence: TGTGCCAGCAGCTTCACAGGGGCCCCCTACGAGCAGTACTTC.

The chain joins TRBV4-1 to TRBJ2-5; the D gene is possibly TRBD1 (5 bases). The CDR3 sequence is 15 residues long. The V gene lost 1 base and the J gene lost 2 bases, with 11 bases spanning the gap. Germline CDR1 and CDR2: MGHRA and YSYEKL. Written as DNA, the CDR3 is TGCGCCAGCAGCCAAGGGGTTGGGGCACAAGAGACCCAGTACTTC. This sequence encodes CASSQGVGAQETQYF.

The chain uses TRBV6-1 and TRBJ1-4; 7 positions match TRBD1. With V trimmed by 4 bases and J by 2 bases, 4 bases remained unmatched. The CDR3 is 15 amino acids. CDR1 MNHNS and CDR2 SASEGT come from the germline V gene. CDR3 nucleotides: TGTGCCAGCAGTGTCGGGACAGTGACTAATGAAAAACTGTTTTTT. Encoded protein: CASSVGTVTNEKLFF.

The V and J genes are TRBV6-1 and TRBJ2-5; no definite D call. Germline CDR1 MNHNS, CDR2 SASEGT. This CDR3 region has 12 residues. Trimming left V 4 bases short and J 4 bases short, with 7 bases between. CDR3 loop: CASSAQRETQYF. The DNA of the CDR3 is TGTGCCAGCAGTGCCCAGCGAGAGACCCAGTACTTC.

The V gene is TRBV30, the J gene TRBJ2-7; possible D gene TRBD1, 6 bases. The CDR3 has 15 residues. CDR1 and CDR2 (germline): GTSNPN, SVGIG (reference sequence). Trimming cost V 0 bases and J 2 bases, with 14 bases left between them. The CDR3: CAWSVGRGLTYEQYF. The CDR3 nucleotides read TGTGCCTGGAGTGTCGGCAGGGGCCTTACCTACGAGCAGTACTTC.

The V and J genes are TRBV10-3 and TRBJ1-6; TRBD1 matches 9 bases. The CDR3 has 14 amino acids. Germline CDR1 reads ENHRY; CDR2 reads SYGVKD. V shed 6 bases, J shed 10 bases, and the junction held 7 bases outside the gene matches. The CDR3 nucleotides are TGTGCCATCAGCCCCGGGACAGGGATATCACCCCTCCACTTT. Its protein is CAISPGTGISPLHF.

The genes are TRBV2 and TRBJ2-3; D perhaps matches TRBD1 (6 bases). The V gene lost 5 bases and the J gene lost 5 bases, with 14 bases spanning the gap. The germline gives CDR1 SNHLY, CDR2 FYNNEI. CDR3 size: 14 residues. The CDR3 DNA sequence: TGTGCCAGCAGTATCGGACAGTGGGAAGATACGCAGTATTTT. It translates to CASSIGQWEDTQYF.

The sample holds one count of this clone. The V call is TRBV19, the J call TRBJ1-2, with 8 bases fitting TRBD1. V was pared by 6 bases and J by 0 bases, with 3 bases of the junction left unmatched. The germline CDR1 and CDR2 sequences are LNHDA and SQIVND (reference sequence). This CDR3 is built from 14 residues. CDR3 sequence reads: CASRGQGANYGYTF. The CDR3 nucleotides read TGTGCCAGTAGAGGACAGGGCGCTAACTATGGCTACACCTTC.

This chain uses TRBV2 with TRBJ2-5; tentatively, D is TRBD1 (6 bases). The CDR3 extends over 15 amino acids. V was trimmed by 6 bases and J by 1 base, leaving 15 bases between them. The germline gives CDR1 SNHLY, CDR2 FYNNEI. DNA of the CDR3: TGTGCCAGCAGGTATCTGGGGGCTCCCCAAGAGACCCAGTACTTC. Its protein product is CASRYLGAPQETQYF.

V gene TRBV29-1 combines with J gene TRBJ2-1; 9 bases align to TRBD1. The V segment lost 7 bases and the J segment 8 bases; nucleotides outside the gene matches: 6. Per germline, CDR1 SQVTM and CDR2 ANQGSEA. This CDR3 has 12 residues. The CDR3 protein is CSAEQGADEQFF. DNA for the CDR3: TGCAGCGCAGAACAGGGGGCTGATGAGCAGTTCTTC.

The chain recombines TRBV28 with TRBJ1-2; maybe TRBD1 (5 bases). Germline V gene data show CDR1 as MDHEN and CDR2 as SYDVKM. CDR3 size: 14 residues. V lost 6 bases and J lost 0, with 11 bases in between. The CDR3: CASRGRIANYGYTF. As DNA, the CDR3 is TGTGCCAGCAGGGGACGAATAGCTAACTATGGCTACACCTTC.

The V gene is TRBV5-1, the J gene TRBJ2-6, with 8 positions matching TRBD1. V was clipped by 4 bases and J by 2 bases; unmatched bases: 5. CDR1 and CDR2 from the germline V gene are SGHRS and YFSETQ. CDR3 length: 16 residues. Written as DNA, the CDR3 is TGCGCCAGCAGCAACCCAGGGGGCGCTGGGGCCAACGTCCTGACTTTC. Protein: CASSNPGGAGANVLTF.

This chain uses TRBV4-1 with TRBJ2-5, with D unclear. V was shortened by 1 base and J by 4 bases, with 10 bases between the two germline ends. The germline CDR1 and CDR2 sequences are MGHRA and YSYEKL. The CDR3 runs to 14 residues. The CDR3 bases are TGCGCCAGCAGCCAAGGACCGCCCGCAGAGACCCAGTACTTC. Translating it yields CASSQGPPAETQYF.

This rearrangement joins TRBV18 to TRBJ2-4; TRBD1 matches at 10 bases. The junction had 3 bases not matched to a gene; V was cut back by 6 bases and J by 1 base. The CDR3 totals 15 residues. Germline-derived CDR1 and CDR2 are KGHSH and LQKENI. This chain's CDR3 is CASSPGQGAKNIQYF. CDR3 bases: TGTGCCAGCTCCCCGGGACAGGGGGCCAAAAACATTCAGTACTTC. The whole variable domain, remainder taken from reference TRBV18 and TRBJ2-4, is NAGVMQNPRHLVRRRGQEARLRCSPMKGHSHVYWYRQLPEEGLKFMVYLQKENIIDESGMPKERFSAEFPKEGPSILRIQQVVRGDSAAYFCASSPGQGAKNIQYFGAGTRLSVL.